The 27 T cell receptor beta chains listed next were all sequenced from one sample in a study of early T cells in non-severe SARS-CoV-2 infection. Using its own MiXCR run on the 5' RACE reads, TCRdb lists one record per CDR3 protein. This table holds some 49,000 distinct CDR3 sequences, approximately 8.4% found once. The sample was whole blood. Receptors originate from an adult who was a healthcare worker with PCR-confirmed SARS-CoV-2 infection or an uninfected control (not recorded which).

This clonotype showed up many times. For the CDR3, the DNA is TGTGCCAGCAGCCAAGAGGGTTTTAGGTACACCGGGGAGCTGTTTTTT. Translating gives CASSQEGFRYTGELFF. The chain recombines TRBV3-1 with TRBJ2-2; no clear D gene. This CDR3 is 16 amino acids long. CDR1 is LGHDT and CDR2 is YNNKEL in the germline V gene (reference sequence). V was shortened by 0 bases and J by 3 bases, with 11 bases between the two germline ends. Using reference TRBV3-1 and TRBJ2-2 for the parts outside the CDR3, the full variable domain is DTAVSQTPKYLVTQMGNDKSIKCEQNLGHDTMYWYKQDSKKFLKIMFSYNNKELIINETVPNRFSPKSPDKAHLNLHINSLELGDSAVYFCASSQEGFRYTGELFFGEGSRLTVL.

This clonotype showed up just a few times. The chain employs TRBV12-3 or TRBV12-4 and TRBJ2-1; the match to TRBD1 covers 9 bases. The junction had 8 bases not matched to a gene; V was cut back by 5 bases and J by 15 bases. The CDR3 spans 12 residues. The CDR3 DNA follows: TGTGCCAGCAGTCTAATGGGGACAGGGCTGTTCTTC. Residues: CASSLMGTGLFF.

This sequence joins TRBV27 and TRBJ2-7, with 12 bases that match TRBD2. The CDR3 runs 13 residues. Germline CDR1 is MNHEY and CDR2 is SMNVEV (reference sequence). V gave up 10 bases and J gave up 5 bases; unmatched junction bases: 6. CDR3 in amino acids: CATGLAGPHEQYF. In DNA form, the CDR3 reads TGTGCCACCGGACTAGCGGGACCCCACGAGCAGTACTTC.

This sequence joins TRBV7-8 and TRBJ2-1; tentatively, D is TRBD1 (6 bases). This CDR3 is built from 11 residues. Germline lookup yields CDR1 SGHVS and CDR2 FQNEAQ. The germline V and J ends were trimmed by 7 bases and 7 bases, with 8 bases remaining between them. The CDR3 DNA follows: TGTGCCAGCACCAGGGGTAATGAGCAGTTCTTC. As protein: CASTRGNEQFF.

The chain carries TRBV15 and TRBJ2-1, with 7 nucleotides matching TRBD2. V lost 5 bases and J lost 6; bases outside the gene matches: 4. Germline CDR1 LNHNV, CDR2 YYDKDF (reference sequence). The CDR3 runs 13 residues. The CDR3, as DNA: TGTGCCACCAGCCCCGGGACTACCAATGAGCAGTTCTTC. This translates into CATSPGTTNEQFF.

In this sample, this clonotype turned up a few times. This rearrangement joins TRBV7-9 to TRBJ2-7; D is undetermined. Germline values: CDR1 SEHNR, CDR2 FQNEAQ (reference sequence). V lost 1 base and J 3 bases, leaving 19 bases between the germline ends. This CDR3 spans 17 amino acids. CDR3 region: CASSLESSGTHLYEQYF. CDR3 sequence (DNA): TGTGCCAGCAGCTTAGAGAGTTCTGGAACCCATCTCTACGAGCAGTACTTC. The full variable domain, completed using reference TRBV7-9 and TRBJ2-7, is DTGVSQNPRHKITKRGQNVTFRCDPISEHNRLYWYRQTLGQGPEFLTYFQNEAQLEKSRLLSDRFSAERPKGSFSTLEIQRTEQGDSAMYLCASSLESSGTHLYEQYFGPGTRLTVT.

This clonotype was seen many times. This sequence joins TRBV12-3 or TRBV12-4 and TRBJ1-2; tentatively, D is TRBD1 (6 bases). The CDR3 is made up of 13 amino acids. The V and J ends lost 7 bases and 5 bases respectively, with 14 bases between them. The CDR3 sequence: CASKGGARYGYTF. The CDR3 bases are TGTGCCAGCAAGGGGGGCGCAAGGTATGGCTACACCTTC.

This chain uses TRBV5-1 with TRBJ2-1; a possible D gene is TRBD2 (6 bases). Germline assignment: CDR1 SGHRS and CDR2 YFSETQ. The CDR3 is made up of 16 amino acids. Trimming stripped 4 bases from V and 5 bases from J, with 19 bases between. The CDR3 is CASSTRGNDINNEQFF. CDR3 in DNA: TGCGCCAGCAGCACGCGCGGGAACGACATCAACAATGAGCAGTTCTTC.

The chain recombines TRBV20-1 with TRBJ2-3, with TRBD2 matching over 10 bases. Germline values: CDR1 DFQATT, CDR2 SNEGSKA (reference sequence). This CDR3 has 13 amino acids. The V gene end was trimmed by 3 bases and the J gene end by 5 bases; junction bases not matched to a gene: 2. The CDR3 nucleotides are TGCAGTGCTAGTCAGCGGGAGGGAGATACGCAGTATTTT. Protein sequence: CSASQREGDTQYF.

The rearrangement uses TRBV12-3 or TRBV12-4 and TRBJ2-1, with 9 bases fitting TRBD2. Trimming removed 5 bases from V and 0 bases from J; junction bases left unmatched: 2. CDR3 length: 15 amino acids. The chain's CDR3 is CASSRSGSSYNEQFF. As DNA, the CDR3 is TGTGCCAGCAGTCGTAGCGGGAGCTCCTACAATGAGCAGTTCTTC.

The chain links TRBV28 to TRBJ2-3; the match to TRBD2 covers 8 bases. V trimming: 6 bases; J trimming: 3 bases; junction bases outside the gene matches: 11. This CDR3 comprises 16 residues. Germline-derived CDR1 and CDR2 are MDHEN and SYDVKM. The CDR3, as DNA: TGTGCCAGCAGCACACTTAGCGGGACCCTAACAGATACGCAGTATTTT. Amino acids: CASSTLSGTLTDTQYF.

This clonotype occurred a few times. The chain recombines TRBV6-5 with TRBJ2-2; D unresolved. The V and J ends lost 6 bases and 6 bases respectively, with 11 bases between them. CDR1 is MNHEY and CDR2 is SVGAGI in the germline V gene. CDR3 length equals 13 residues. The chain's CDR3 is CASRTYEPGELFF. CDR3 DNA: TGTGCCAGCAGGACTTATGAACCCGGGGAGCTGTTTTTT.

V usage is TRBV11-2 and J usage is TRBJ2-1; TRBD2 agrees at 7 bases. The CDR3 sequence is 18 residues long. Trimming cost V 3 bases and J 6 bases; bases outside gene matches: 17. Germline CDR1 and CDR2: SGHAT and FQNNGV. The CDR3 loop reads CASSLYILAGVAGNEQFF. CDR3 in DNA: TGTGCCAGCAGCTTGTATATATTGGCGGGAGTAGCCGGCAATGAGCAGTTCTTC.

The chain joins TRBV6-4 to TRBJ1-5, with D unresolved. Germline lookup yields CDR1 MRHNA and CDR2 SNTAGT. V lost 3 bases, J lost 3 bases, and 6 bases lay in between. This CDR3 is 13 amino acids long. In DNA form, the CDR3 reads TGTGCCAGCAGTGAAGAAGTCAATCAGCCCCAGCATTTT. This encodes CASSEEVNQPQHF.

This clonotype was seen more than once but under ten times. This chain uses TRBV12-3 or TRBV12-4 with TRBJ2-2; D might be TRBD2 (5 bases). Trimming stripped 6 bases from V and 4 bases from J, with 12 bases between. CDR3 size: 14 residues. The CDR3, as DNA: TGTGCCAGCAGACGTTCTAGCCCCACCGGGGAGCTGTTTTTT. Protein: CASRRSSPTGELFF.

This clonotype was observed at least ten times. V usage is TRBV7-3 and J usage is TRBJ2-1; 7 positions match TRBD1. V gave up 2 bases and J gave up 4 bases; unmatched junction bases: 2. This CDR3 region has 14 residues. Looked up from germline, CDR1 is SGHTA and CDR2 is FQGTGA. The DNA for the CDR3 is TGTGCCAGCAGCTTAGGGACAGAATACAATGAGCAGTTCTTC. This gives the protein CASSLGTEYNEQFF. Based on the CDR3 plus reference TRBV7-3 and TRBJ2-1, the full variable domain is GAGVSQTPSNKVTEKGKYVELRCDPISGHTALYWYRQSLGQGPEFLIYFQGTGAADDSGLPNDRFFAVRPEGSVSTLKIQRTERGDSAVYLCASSLGTEYNEQFFGPGTRLTVL.

The chain recombines TRBV14 with TRBJ2-1; the D is unclear. CDR1 is SGHDN and CDR2 is FVKESK in the germline V gene. The CDR3 contains 12 residues. Between the trimmed V and J ends, which lost 1 base and 8 bases, there was a span of 6 bases. The CDR3 protein is CASSQATHEQFF. The CDR3 DNA reads TGTGCCAGCAGCCAAGCAACTCATGAGCAGTTCTTC.

The chain carries TRBV5-4 and TRBJ2-3; D might be TRBD1 (6 bases). V lost 2 bases, J lost 2 bases, and 15 bases lay in between. CDR1 is SGHNT, CDR2 YYREEE, per germline (reference sequence). The CDR3 length is 16 residues. The CDR3 loop reads CASSFGAGDYTDTQYF. DNA of the CDR3: TGTGCCAGCAGCTTTGGGGCAGGGGATTACACAGATACGCAGTATTTT.

V usage is TRBV18 and J usage is TRBJ2-7; 7 bases map to TRBD1. This CDR3 comprises 15 residues. Germline-derived CDR1 and CDR2 are KGHSH and LQKENI. V lost 3 bases and J lost 1; bases outside the gene matches: 6. The CDR3 sequence: CASSPPGTASYEQYF. Written as DNA, the CDR3 is TGTGCCAGCTCACCTCCCGGGACAGCATCCTACGAGCAGTACTTC.

This clonotype has just a few counts. The chain employs TRBV7-2 and TRBJ2-3; 12 nucleotides agree with TRBD2. The germline V gene encodes CDR1 SGHTA and CDR2 FQGNSA. The trim removed 5 bases at V and 0 bases at J, leaving 6 bases unmatched. CDR3 length equals 17 residues. CDR3 sequence: CASSPWTSGDSTDTQYF. In DNA form, the CDR3 reads TGTGCCAGCAGCCCATGGACTAGCGGGGATAGCACAGATACGCAGTATTTT.

This clonotype was seen repeatedly, ten times or more. The V and J genes are TRBV6-1 and TRBJ1-4, with TRBD1 matching 7 bases. Germline-derived CDR1 and CDR2 are MNHNS and SASEGT. J was trimmed by 7 bases and V by 4 bases; bases with no gene match: 9. There are 15 residues in the CDR3. CDR3 nucleotides: TGTGCCAGCAGTGTTTCAGGGGGGATTGCTGAAAAACTGTTTTTT. It encodes CASSVSGGIAEKLFF.

The chain joins TRBV29-1 to TRBJ2-7; tentative D call: TRBD1 (5 bases). The germline gives CDR1 SQVTM, CDR2 ANQGSEA. V lost 2 bases, J lost 6 bases, and 14 bases lay in between. The CDR3 is made up of 13 amino acids. CDR3 protein: CSVERQGDSEQYF. The CDR3 DNA reads as TGCAGCGTTGAAAGGCAGGGCGACTCCGAGCAGTACTTC.

The chain carries TRBV9 and TRBJ2-1; maybe TRBD2 (7 bases). The V end lost 4 bases, the J end lost 0 bases, and 11 bases lay between the germline ends. In germline, CDR1 is SGDLS, CDR2 YYNGEE. The CDR3 sequence is 15 residues long. CDR3 nucleotides: TGTGCCAGCAGCTCCCGGGGGGCCTCCTACAATGAGCAGTTCTTC. Its protein product is CASSSRGASYNEQFF.

V is TRBV7-2 and J is TRBJ2-1; either TRBD1 or TRBD2 may fit D (5 bases each). The germline V gene has CDR1 SGHTA and CDR2 FQGNSA. Trimming took off 1 base at V and 6 bases at J, with 16 bases between the two ends. This CDR3 comprises 16 residues. Here the CDR3 DNA reads TGTGCCAGCAGCTTAGTCGGCTATGCAGGGAGCAATGAGCAGTTCTTC. Its translation: CASSLVGYAGSNEQFF.

This clonotype showed up just a few times. This sequence joins TRBV3-1 and TRBJ2-1, with TRBD2 matching 9 bases. Trimming cost V 1 base and J 0 bases; bases outside gene matches: 7. CDR1 is LGHDT and CDR2 is YNNKEL in the germline V gene (reference sequence). This CDR3 region has 18 residues. The DNA for the CDR3 is TGTGCCAGCAGCCAAGTCAAAATAGCGGGGGTCTCCTACAATGAGCAGTTCTTC. This translates into CASSQVKIAGVSYNEQFF.

This clonotype was detected ten times or more. This sequence joins TRBV4-1 and TRBJ1-1; TRBD1 matches 8 bases. V trimming: 10 bases; J trimming: 5 bases; junction bases outside the gene matches: 12. CDR3 length equals 14 residues. Germline V lookup: CDR1 MGHRA, CDR2 YSYEKL. The CDR3 loop is CATAEDRGSTEAFF. The CDR3 nucleotides are TGCGCCACCGCAGAAGACAGGGGATCGACTGAAGCTTTCTTT.

Only a few counts were recorded for this clonotype. The chain employs TRBV6-2 or TRBV6-3 and TRBJ2-2; 7 bases map to TRBD2. Germline values: CDR1 MNHEY, CDR2 SVGEGT. Trimming took 5 bases from V and 7 from J; bases not matched to a gene: 7. The CDR3 sequence is 14 residues long. CDR3 region: CASSTGLVGGELFF. CDR3 nucleotide sequence: TGTGCCAGCAGTACCGGACTAGTAGGCGGGGAGCTGTTTTTT.